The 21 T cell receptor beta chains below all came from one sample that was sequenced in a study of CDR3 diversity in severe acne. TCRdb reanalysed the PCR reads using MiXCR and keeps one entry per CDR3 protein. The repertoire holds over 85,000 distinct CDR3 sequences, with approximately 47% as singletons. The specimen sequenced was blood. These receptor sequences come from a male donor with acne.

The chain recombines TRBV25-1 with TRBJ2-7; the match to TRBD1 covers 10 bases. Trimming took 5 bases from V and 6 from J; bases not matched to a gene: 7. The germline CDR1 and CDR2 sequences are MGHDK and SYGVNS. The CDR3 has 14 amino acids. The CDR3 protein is CASSTHGTGAEQYF. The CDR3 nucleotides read TGTGCCAGCAGTACCCATGGGACAGGGGCCGAGCAGTACTTC.

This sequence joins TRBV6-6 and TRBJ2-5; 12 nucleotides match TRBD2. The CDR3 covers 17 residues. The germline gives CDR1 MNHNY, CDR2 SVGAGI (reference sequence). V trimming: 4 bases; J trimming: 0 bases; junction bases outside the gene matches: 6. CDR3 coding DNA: TGTGCCAGCAGTTTACTAGCGGGAGGAGTGAACCAAGAGACCCAGTACTTC. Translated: CASSLLAGGVNQETQYF.

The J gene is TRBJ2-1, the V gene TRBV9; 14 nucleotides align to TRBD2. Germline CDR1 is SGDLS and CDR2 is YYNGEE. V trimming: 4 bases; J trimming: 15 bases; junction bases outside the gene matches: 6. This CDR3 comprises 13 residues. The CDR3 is CASSPGTSGRVFF. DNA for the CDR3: TGTGCCAGCAGCCCCGGGACTAGCGGGAGAGTGTTCTTC.

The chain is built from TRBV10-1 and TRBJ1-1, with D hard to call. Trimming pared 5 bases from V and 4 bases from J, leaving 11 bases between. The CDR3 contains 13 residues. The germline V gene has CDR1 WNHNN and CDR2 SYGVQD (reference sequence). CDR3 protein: CASSSGRGTEAFF. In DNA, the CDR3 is TGCGCCAGCAGTTCCGGGCGAGGCACTGAAGCTTTCTTT.

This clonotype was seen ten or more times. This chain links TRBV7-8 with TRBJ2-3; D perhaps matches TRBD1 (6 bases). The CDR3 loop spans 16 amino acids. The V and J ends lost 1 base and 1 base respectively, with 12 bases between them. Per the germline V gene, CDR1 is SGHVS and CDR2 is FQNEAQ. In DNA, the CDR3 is TGTGCCAGCAGCTTAGTGGGGGCCCTAGGCACAGATACGCAGTATTTT. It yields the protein CASSLVGALGTDTQYF.

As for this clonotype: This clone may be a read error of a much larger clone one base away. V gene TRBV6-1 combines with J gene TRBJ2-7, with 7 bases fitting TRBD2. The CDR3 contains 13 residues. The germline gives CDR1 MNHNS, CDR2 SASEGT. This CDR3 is CASREAGTYEQHF. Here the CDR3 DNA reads TGTGCCAGCAGAGAAGCGGGGACCTACGAGCAGCACTTC.

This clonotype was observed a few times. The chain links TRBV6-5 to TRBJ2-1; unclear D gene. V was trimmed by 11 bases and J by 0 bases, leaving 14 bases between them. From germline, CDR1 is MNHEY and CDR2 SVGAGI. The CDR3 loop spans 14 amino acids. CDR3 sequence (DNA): TGTGCCTGCACCTATAGCCACTCCTACAATGAGCAGTTCTTC. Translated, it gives CACTYSHSYNEQFF.

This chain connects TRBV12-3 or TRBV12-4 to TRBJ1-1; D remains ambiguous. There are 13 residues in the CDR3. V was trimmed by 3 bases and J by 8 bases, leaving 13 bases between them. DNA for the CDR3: TGTGCCAGCAGTTTGGCAGTGGCAATCGAAGCTTTCTTT. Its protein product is CASSLAVAIEAFF.

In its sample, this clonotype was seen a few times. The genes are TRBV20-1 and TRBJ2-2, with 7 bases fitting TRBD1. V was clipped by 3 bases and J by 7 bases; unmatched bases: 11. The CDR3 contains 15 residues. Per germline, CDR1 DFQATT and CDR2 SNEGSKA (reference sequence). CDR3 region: CSARTAGTEVGELFF. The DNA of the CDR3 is TGCAGTGCTAGGACCGCCGGGACAGAGGTCGGGGAGCTGTTTTTT.

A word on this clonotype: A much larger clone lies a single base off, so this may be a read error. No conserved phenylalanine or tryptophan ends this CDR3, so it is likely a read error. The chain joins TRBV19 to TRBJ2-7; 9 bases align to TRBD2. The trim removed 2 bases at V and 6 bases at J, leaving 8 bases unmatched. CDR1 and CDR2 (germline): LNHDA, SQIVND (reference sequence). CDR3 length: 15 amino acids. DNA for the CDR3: TGTGCCAGTAGTATATCGTCTAGCGGGATAACCGAGCAGTACCTC. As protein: CASSISSSGITEQYL.

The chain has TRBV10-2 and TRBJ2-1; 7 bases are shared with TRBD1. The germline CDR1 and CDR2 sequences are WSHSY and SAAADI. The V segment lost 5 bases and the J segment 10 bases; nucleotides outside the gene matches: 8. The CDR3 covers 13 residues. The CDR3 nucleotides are TGCGCCAGCAGTCCTACAGGGGCTGGAGAGCAGTTCTTC. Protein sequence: CASSPTGAGEQFF.

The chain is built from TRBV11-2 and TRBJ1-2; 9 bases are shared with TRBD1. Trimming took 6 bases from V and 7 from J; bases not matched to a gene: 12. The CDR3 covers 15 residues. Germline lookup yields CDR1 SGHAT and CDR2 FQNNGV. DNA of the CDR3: TGTGCCAGCAGTTTGGAGACAGGGGGAACGGCTGGCTACACCTTC. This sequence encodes CASSLETGGTAGYTF.

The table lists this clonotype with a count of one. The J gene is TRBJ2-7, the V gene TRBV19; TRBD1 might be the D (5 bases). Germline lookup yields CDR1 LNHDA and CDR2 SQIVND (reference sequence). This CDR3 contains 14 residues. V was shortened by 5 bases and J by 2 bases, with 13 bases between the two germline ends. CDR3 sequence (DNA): TGTGCCAGTAGTGCCCAACAGGACCCCTACGAGCAGTACTTC. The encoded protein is CASSAQQDPYEQYF.

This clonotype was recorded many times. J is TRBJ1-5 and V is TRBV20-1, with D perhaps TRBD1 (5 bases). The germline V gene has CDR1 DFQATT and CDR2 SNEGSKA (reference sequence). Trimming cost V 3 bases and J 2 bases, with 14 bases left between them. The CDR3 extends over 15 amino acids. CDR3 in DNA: TGCAGTGCTAGGCCCGCCGGGGCCCGCAATCAGCCCCAGCATTTT. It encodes CSARPAGARNQPQHF.

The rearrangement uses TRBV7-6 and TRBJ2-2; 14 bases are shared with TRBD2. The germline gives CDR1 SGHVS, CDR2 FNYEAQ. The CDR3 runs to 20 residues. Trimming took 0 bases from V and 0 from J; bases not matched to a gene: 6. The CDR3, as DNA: TGTGCCAGCAGCTTAGCCGGTCGACTAGCGGGAGGGTCGAACACCGGGGAGCTGTTTTTT. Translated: CASSLAGRLAGGSNTGELFF.

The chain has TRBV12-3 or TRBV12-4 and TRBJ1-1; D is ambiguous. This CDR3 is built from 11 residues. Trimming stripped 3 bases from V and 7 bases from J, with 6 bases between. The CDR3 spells CASSFGVEAFF. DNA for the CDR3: TGTGCCAGCAGTTTCGGGGTTGAAGCTTTCTTT.

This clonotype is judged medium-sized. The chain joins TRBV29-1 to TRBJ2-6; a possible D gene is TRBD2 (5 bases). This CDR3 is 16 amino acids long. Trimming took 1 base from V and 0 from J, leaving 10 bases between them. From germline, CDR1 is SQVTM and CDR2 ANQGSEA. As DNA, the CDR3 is TGCAGCGTTGAAGGTGGAGCGGACTCTGGGGCCAACGTCCTGACTTTC. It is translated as CSVEGGADSGANVLTF.

Here the CDR3 reads CASVGLAGNYEQYF. The CDR3 region has the DNA TGTGCCAGCGTAGGACTAGCGGGGAACTACGAGCAGTACTTC. The V gene is TRBV19, the J gene TRBJ2-7; TRBD2 matches at 12 bases. CDR1 is LNHDA, CDR2 SQIVND, per germline (reference sequence). Trimming at V came to 9 bases and at J to 3 bases, leaving 6 bases not matched to a gene. CDR3 size: 14 residues.

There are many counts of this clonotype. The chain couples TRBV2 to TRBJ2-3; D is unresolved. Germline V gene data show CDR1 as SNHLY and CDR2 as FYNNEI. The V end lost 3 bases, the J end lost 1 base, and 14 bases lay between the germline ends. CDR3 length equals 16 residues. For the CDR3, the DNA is TGTGCCAGCAGTGATGTGGTACAGTCTCGCACAGATACGCAGTATTTT. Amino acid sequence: CASSDVVQSRTDTQYF.

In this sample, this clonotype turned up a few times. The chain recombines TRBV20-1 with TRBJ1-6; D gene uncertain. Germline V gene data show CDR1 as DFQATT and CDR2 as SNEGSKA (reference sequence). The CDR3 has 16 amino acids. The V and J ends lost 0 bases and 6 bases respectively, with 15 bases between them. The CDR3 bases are TGCAGTGCTAGAGATGCCAGCGGGCGGGCTAATTCACCCCTCCACTTT. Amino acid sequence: CSARDASGRANSPLHF.

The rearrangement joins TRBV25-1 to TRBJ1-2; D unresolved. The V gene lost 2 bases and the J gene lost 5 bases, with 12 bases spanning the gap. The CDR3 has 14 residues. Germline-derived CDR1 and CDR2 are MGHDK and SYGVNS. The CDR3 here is CASSENPRKYGYTF. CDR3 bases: TGTGCCAGCAGTGAAAACCCCAGAAAGTATGGCTACACCTTC.